This TCR beta chain was documented in a study of CD8 T cells in Susac syndrome. The CDR3 length is 16 residues. Trimming shortened V by 8 bases and J by 0 bases, and 17 bases separated the two germline ends. CDR1 GTSNPN and CDR2 SVGIG come from the germline V gene (reference sequence). TCR beta sequencing was performed on blood CD8+ and CD4+ T cells. Through negative isolation, CD4+ and CD8+ T cells were obtained, while TEMRA cells were enriched using FACS. With random hexamers, reverse transcription was performed on about 0.5 to 1 ug of RNA. The amplification used immunoSEQ multiplex PCR on TCR beta CDR3; it spanned 54 Vbeta and 13 Jbeta. TCRdb called the immunoSEQ multiplex PCR reads again in MiXCR, with one record for every CDR3 protein. The sample includes some 450,000 distinct CDR3 sequences, about 85% seen only once; the top ten take more than 0.09%.

This receptor was identified in a human donor with multiple sclerosis. Sequenced sample: CD8+ T cells from PBMCs. The chain links TRBV30 to TRBJ2-6; D possibly corresponds to TRBD1 (5 bases). CDR3 in amino acids: CAGIDRLSSGANVLTF. For the CDR3, the DNA is TGTGCCGGAATTGACAGACTGTCCTCTGGGGCCAACGTCCTGACTTTC.